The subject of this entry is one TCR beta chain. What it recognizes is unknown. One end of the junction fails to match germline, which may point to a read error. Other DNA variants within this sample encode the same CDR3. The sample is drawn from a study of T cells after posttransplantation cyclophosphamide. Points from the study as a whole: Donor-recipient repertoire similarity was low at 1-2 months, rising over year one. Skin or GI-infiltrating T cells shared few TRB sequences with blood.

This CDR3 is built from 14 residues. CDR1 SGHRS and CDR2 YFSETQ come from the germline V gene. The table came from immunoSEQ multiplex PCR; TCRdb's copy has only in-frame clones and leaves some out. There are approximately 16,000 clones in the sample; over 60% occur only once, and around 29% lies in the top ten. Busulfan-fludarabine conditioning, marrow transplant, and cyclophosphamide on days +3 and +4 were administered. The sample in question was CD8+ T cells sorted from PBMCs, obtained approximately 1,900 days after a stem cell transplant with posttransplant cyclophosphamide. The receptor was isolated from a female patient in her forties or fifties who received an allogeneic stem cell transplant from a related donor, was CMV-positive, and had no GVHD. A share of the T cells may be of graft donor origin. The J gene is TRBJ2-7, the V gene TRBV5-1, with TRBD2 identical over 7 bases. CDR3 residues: CASSLGGTIYEQYF. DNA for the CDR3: TGCGCCAGCAGCCTGGGGGGGACTATCTACGAACAGTACTTC.